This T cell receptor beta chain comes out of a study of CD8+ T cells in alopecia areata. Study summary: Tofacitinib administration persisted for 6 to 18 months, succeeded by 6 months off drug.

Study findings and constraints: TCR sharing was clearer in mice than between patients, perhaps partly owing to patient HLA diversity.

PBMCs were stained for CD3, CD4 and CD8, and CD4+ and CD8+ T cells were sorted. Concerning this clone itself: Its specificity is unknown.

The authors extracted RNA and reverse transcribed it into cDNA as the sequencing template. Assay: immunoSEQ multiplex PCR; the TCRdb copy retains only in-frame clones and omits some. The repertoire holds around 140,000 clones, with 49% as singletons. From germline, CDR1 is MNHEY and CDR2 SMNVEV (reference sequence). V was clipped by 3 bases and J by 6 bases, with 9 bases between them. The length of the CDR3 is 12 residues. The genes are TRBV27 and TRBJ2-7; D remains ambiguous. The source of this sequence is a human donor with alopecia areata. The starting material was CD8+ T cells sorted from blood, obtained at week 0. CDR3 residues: CASSFGWGEQYF. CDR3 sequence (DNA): TGTGCCAGCAGTTTTGGTTGGGGCGAGCAGTACTTC.